The 9 T cell receptor beta chains below come from one sample, sequenced in a study of vaccination effects on CD4 cells after COVID-19. Subsequent to roughly 10 days of culture, CD4+ T cells were isolated. Documented for the person is a PCR-confirmed SARS-CoV-2 infection occurring between March and December 2020. The cohort was immunized with two doses of either the BNT162b2 or mRNA-1273 vaccine. Sequencing used immunoSEQ multiplex PCR; TCRdb keeps in-frame clones, though not all of them. The data show 30,000 to 35,000 clones, about three quarters seen once. For these receptors, no antigen is known. The source was CD4+ T cells from PBMCs cultured without peptide, collected after COVID-19 vaccination. The receptors were gathered from a human donor who had a prior SARS-CoV-2 infection.

The chain couples TRBV5-1 to TRBJ1-2, with TRBD1 identical over 9 bases. Germline V gives CDR1 SGHRS, CDR2 YFSETQ. There are 13 residues in the CDR3. Unmatched junction bases numbered 2, after V lost 0 bases and J lost 8 bases. The CDR3, as DNA: TGCGCCAGCAGCTTGGACAGGGGGCCGGGCTACACCTTC. Translating it yields CASSLDRGPGYTF.

The chain carries TRBV19 and TRBJ2-5, with 10 positions matching TRBD1. Germline loops: CDR1 LNHDA, CDR2 SQIVND (reference sequence). V lost 5 bases to trimming and J lost 5 bases; unmatched junction nucleotides: 8. The CDR3 covers 15 residues. CDR3 amino acids: CASSLRDRGLETQYF. The CDR3 region has the DNA TGTGCCAGTAGTCTCCGGGACAGGGGTCTGGAGACCCAGTACTTC.

The chain uses TRBV3-1 (or the pseudogene TRBV3-2) and TRBJ1-3; D remains unclear. V was trimmed by 1 base and J by 2 bases, leaving 0 bases between them. This CDR3 has 12 residues. From germline, CDR1 is LGHDT and CDR2 YNNKEL (reference sequence). The DNA of the CDR3 is TGTGCCAGCAGCCAAGCTGGAAACACCATATATTTT. Residues: CASSQAGNTIYF.

V gene TRBV4-2 combines with J gene TRBJ1-2; 8 nucleotides line up with TRBD1. Trimming took 2 bases from V and 8 from J; bases not matched to a gene: 19. Germline V gene data show CDR1 as LGHNA and CDR2 as YNFKEQ. The CDR3 is 18 amino acids. The CDR3 coding sequence is TGTGCCAGCAGCCAACCACCATGGCAGGGGGCCCTGGGGTCGGGCTACACCTTC. Translated: CASSQPPWQGALGSGYTF.

This clone has only a few counts. The rearrangement uses TRBV4-3 and TRBJ1-2; D is ambiguous. Germline lookup yields CDR1 LGHNA and CDR2 YSLEER. Trimming took off 0 bases at V and 2 bases at J, with 4 bases between the two ends. The CDR3 runs 13 residues. Written as DNA, the CDR3 is TGCGCCAGCAGCCAAGATCACAACTATGGCTACACCTTC. Encoded protein: CASSQDHNYGYTF.

The chain has TRBV7-9 and TRBJ2-6; D tentatively fits TRBD1 or TRBD2 (6 bases each). The CDR3 contains 17 residues. Germline V lookup: CDR1 SEHNR, CDR2 FQNEAQ (reference sequence). V lost 1 base to trimming and J lost 0 bases, with 10 bases between them. The CDR3 nucleotides read TGTGCCAGCAGCTTAGTGGGGGGCGACTCTGGGGCCAACGTCCTGACTTTC. As protein: CASSLVGGDSGANVLTF.

The genes are TRBV27 and TRBJ2-3; the match to TRBD2 covers 9 bases. The CDR3 is 15 residues long. In germline, CDR1 is MNHEY, CDR2 SMNVEV (reference sequence). The V segment lost 5 bases and the J segment 8 bases; nucleotides outside the gene matches: 11. CDR3 protein: CASSRGLAAGGTQYF. In DNA, the CDR3 is TGTGCCAGCAGTCGGGGACTAGCCGCGGGAGGTACGCAGTATTTT.

The genes are TRBV11-1 and TRBJ2-6; D is undetermined. Germline V gene lookup returns CDR1 SGHAT and CDR2 FQDESV (reference sequence). The germline V and J ends were trimmed by 0 bases and 0 bases, with 6 bases remaining between them. The CDR3 has 16 amino acids. Here the CDR3 DNA reads TGTGCCAGCAGCTTAGCGCTCGCCTCTGGGGCCAACGTCCTGACTTTC. Translated: CASSLALASGANVLTF.

V and J are TRBV4-3 and TRBJ1-4; D gene ambiguous. V was shortened by 4 bases and J by 0 bases, with 6 bases between the two germline ends. The CDR3 runs 14 residues. Germline V gene sequence: CDR1 LGHNA, CDR2 YSLEER. Written as DNA, the CDR3 is TGCGCCAGCAGCCTCGAATCAACTAATGAAAAACTGTTTTTT. This gives the protein CASSLESTNEKLFF.